The rows below give T cell receptor beta chains drawn from one sample of a study of T cells of healthy individuals. TCRdb re-analysed the 5' RACE reads in MiXCR, keeping a single row per CDR3 protein. The table includes over 95,000 distinct CDR3 sequences, approximately 15% detected once. These receptors were collected from a human donor in good health. CDR3s leave out the opening cysteine and the closing phenylalanine or tryptophan.

TRBV20-1	TRBJ1-4	SASTPGGLPNEKLF
TRBV20-1	TRBJ2-7	SALQGLAGALSYEQY
TRBV29-1	TRBJ2-3	SVEVSGGLRDTQY
TRBV19	TRBJ2-7	ASSSPGGPTDEQY
TRBV12-3/TRBV12-4	TRBJ2-5	ASRPLALDETQY
TRBV7-2	TRBJ2-3	ASSEDHGTDTQY
TRBV7-8	TRBJ2-1	ASSLKGGTGDNEQF
TRBV28	TRBJ1-2	ASSLIRGMGYT
TRBV3-1	TRBJ2-5	ASSQEGTGMQTQY
TRBV6-5	TRBJ2-1	ASNRDGGTGNEQF
TRBV2	TRBJ2-1	ASTTDSYNEQF
TRBV3-1	TRBJ2-3	ASSQEEGETRIDTQY
TRBV19	TRBJ2-7	ASSNAGAYEQY
TRBV5-4	TRBJ2-5	ASSFGTGRGTQY
TRBV7-8	TRBJ2-2	ASTSLRIANTGELF
TRBV12-3/TRBV12-4	TRBJ1-4	ASRSYNEKLF
TRBV24-1	TRBJ1-1	ATSGGGEAF
TRBV4-2	TRBJ2-7	ASSQGSGAHSYEQY
TRBV7-2	TRBJ1-2	ASSKPGQSYGYT
TRBV7-2	TRBJ2-4	ASSSNDTPGAKNIQY
TRBV4-3	TRBJ1-3	ASSLTGDGNTIY
TRBV7-2	TRBJ1-1	ASSLVGQEAF
TRBV30	TRBJ2-1	AWSPGQGASNEQF
TRBV20-1	TRBJ2-7	SARAGSSSYEQY
TRBV20-1	TRBJ2-7	SASRMGTSPTEEQY
TRBV2	TRBJ2-2	ASSNTGELF
TRBV5-1	TRBJ1-5	ASSLDRGVGYEGYSNQPQH